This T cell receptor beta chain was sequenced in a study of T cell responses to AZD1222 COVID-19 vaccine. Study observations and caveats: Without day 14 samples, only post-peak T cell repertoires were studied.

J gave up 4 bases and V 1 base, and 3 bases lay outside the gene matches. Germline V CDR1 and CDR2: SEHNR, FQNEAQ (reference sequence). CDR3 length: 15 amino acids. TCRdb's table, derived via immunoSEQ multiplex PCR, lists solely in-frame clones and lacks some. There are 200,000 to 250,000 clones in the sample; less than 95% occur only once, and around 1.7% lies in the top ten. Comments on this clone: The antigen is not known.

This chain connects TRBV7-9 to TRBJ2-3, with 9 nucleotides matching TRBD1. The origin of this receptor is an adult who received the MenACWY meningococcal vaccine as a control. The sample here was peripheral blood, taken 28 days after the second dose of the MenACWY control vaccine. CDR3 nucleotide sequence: TGTGCCAGCAGCTTAGGGGACAGGGTACCAGATACGCAGTATTTT. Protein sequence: CASSLGDRVPDTQYF.